The sequence of this T cell receptor beta chain was determined in a study of graft-versus-host responses after intestinal transplantation. On the study more broadly: Every one of the recipients received anti-thymocyte globulin induction and afterwards took tacrolimus and steroids for roughly three years. Study-wide points: High graft-versus-host to host-versus-graft clonal ratios were found in allografts of patients who had graft-donor T cell macrochimerism.

As concerns this clone: Its antigen remains unknown.

Per germline, CDR1 MNHNY and CDR2 SVGAGI (reference sequence). CDR3 length: 15 residues. V dropped 5 bases and J dropped 5; count of bases not matched to a gene: 11. Measured with immunoSEQ multiplex PCR; TCRdb has only the in-frame clones, and not every one. The repertoire holds 15,000 to 20,000 clones, with approximately 87% as singletons. This receptor was identified in a human patient who received an intestinal transplant, so some T cells may come from the graft donor. This material consisted of bone marrow, taken nearly 130 days after intestinal transplantation. The chain uses TRBV6-6 and TRBJ2-5; 7 positions match TRBD1. The CDR3 DNA reads TGTGCCAGCAGTGTTCGGTTAGGGGGCGCGGAGACCCAGTACTTC. Protein: CASSVRLGGAETQYF.